The clone carrying this T cell receptor beta chain was seen more than once but under ten times. Antigen unknown. V shed 6 bases and J 4 bases; nucleotides not matched to a gene: 14. The CDR3 has 18 amino acids. The V gene's germline CDR1 is SGDLS and CDR2 YYNGEE. This specimen belongs to a study of cytomegalovirus exposure and HLA in healthy donors. Whole-study findings and limits: Rates of TCR association differed by HLA locus in a later analysis, with DRB1 highest and HLA-C lowest. The study put under 200 TCR beta chains on its list as cytomegalovirus-associated. It was taken for granted in presence/absence analyses that sequencing depth across donors was roughly uniform.

The PCR was carried out with 60 Vbeta primers and 13 Jbeta primers. TCRdb's copy holds only in-frame clones and misses some; the assay was immunoSEQ multiplex PCR. This sample yields 55,000 to 70,000 clones, of which around 64% are seen a single time; around 2.7% belongs to the top ten. This clonotype was obtained from a woman aged 45-59 years in good health and CMV-seronegative. This sequence joins TRBV9 and TRBJ2-2; 11 bases line up with TRBD2. The sample was PBMCs. CDR3 loop: CASTSAAGTSGTTGELFF. The CDR3 coding sequence is TGTGCCAGCACCTCCGCCGCGGGGACTAGCGGTACCACCGGGGAGCTGTTTTTT.